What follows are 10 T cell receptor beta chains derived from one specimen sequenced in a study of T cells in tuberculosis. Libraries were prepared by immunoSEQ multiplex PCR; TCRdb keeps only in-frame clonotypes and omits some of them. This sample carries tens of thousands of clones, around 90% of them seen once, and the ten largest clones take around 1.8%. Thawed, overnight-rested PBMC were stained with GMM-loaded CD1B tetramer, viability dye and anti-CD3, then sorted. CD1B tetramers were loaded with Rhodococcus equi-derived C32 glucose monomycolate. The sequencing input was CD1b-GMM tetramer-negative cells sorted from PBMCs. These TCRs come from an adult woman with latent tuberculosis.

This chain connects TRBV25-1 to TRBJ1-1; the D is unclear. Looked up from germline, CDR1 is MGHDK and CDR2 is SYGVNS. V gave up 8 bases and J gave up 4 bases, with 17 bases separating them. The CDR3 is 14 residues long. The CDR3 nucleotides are TGTGCCAGCGGCGAGGTGGTGGTAGGCACTGAAGCTTTCTTT. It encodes CASGEVVVGTEAFF.

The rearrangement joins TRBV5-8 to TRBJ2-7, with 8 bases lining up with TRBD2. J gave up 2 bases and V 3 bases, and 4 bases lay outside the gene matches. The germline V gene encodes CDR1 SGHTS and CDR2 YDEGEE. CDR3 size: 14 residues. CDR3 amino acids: CASSSGGGTYEQYF. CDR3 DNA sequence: TGTGCCAGCAGCTCCGGGGGGGGGACCTACGAGCAGTACTTC.

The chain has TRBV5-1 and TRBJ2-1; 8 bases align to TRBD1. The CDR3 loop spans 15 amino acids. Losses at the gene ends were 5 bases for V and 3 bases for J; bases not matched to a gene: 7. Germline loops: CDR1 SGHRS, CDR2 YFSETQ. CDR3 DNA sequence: TGCGCCAGCAGGGTAACCGGGACAGGCTACAATGAGCAGTTCTTC. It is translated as CASRVTGTGYNEQFF.

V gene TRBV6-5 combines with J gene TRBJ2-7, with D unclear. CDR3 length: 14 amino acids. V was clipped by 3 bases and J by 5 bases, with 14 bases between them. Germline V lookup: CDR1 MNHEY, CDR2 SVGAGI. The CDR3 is CASSYVSGDDEQYF. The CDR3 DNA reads TGTGCCAGCAGTTATGTGTCAGGTGATGACGAGCAGTACTTC.

The CDR3 nucleotides are TGTGCCAGCAGCTTAGGCCGGGCCAGTAGCGGGGGAGTAGGGGAGCAGTACTTC. Translation: CASSLGRASSGGVGEQYF. The rearrangement uses TRBV7-2 and TRBJ2-7, with TRBD2 identical over 9 bases. Germline loops: CDR1 SGHTA, CDR2 FQGNSA. V gave up 1 base and J gave up 7 bases; unmatched junction bases: 17. This CDR3 is built from 18 residues.

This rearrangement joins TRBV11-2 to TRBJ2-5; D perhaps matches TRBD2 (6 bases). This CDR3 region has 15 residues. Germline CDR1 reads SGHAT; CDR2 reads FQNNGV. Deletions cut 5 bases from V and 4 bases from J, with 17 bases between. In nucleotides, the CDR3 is TGTGCCAGCAGCCCGTGGGCGGGGACGGGAGAGACCCAGTACTTC. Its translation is CASSPWAGTGETQYF.

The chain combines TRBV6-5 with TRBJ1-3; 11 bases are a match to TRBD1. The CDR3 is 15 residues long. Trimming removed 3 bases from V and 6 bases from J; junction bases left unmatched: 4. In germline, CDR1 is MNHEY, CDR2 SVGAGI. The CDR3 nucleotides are TGTGCCAGCAGTTATTGGACAGGGGGCATAAACACCATATATTTT. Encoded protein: CASSYWTGGINTIYF.

DNA for the CDR3: TGTGCCTGGAGTGGGCCCTCAGGGGAGGCTTTCTTT. It is translated as CAWSGPSGEAFF. V gene TRBV30 combines with J gene TRBJ1-1, with D perhaps TRBD1 (6 bases). Trimming removed 1 base at V and 11 bases at J, with 14 bases between. The CDR3 runs 12 residues. The germline gives CDR1 GTSNPN, CDR2 SVGIG (reference sequence).

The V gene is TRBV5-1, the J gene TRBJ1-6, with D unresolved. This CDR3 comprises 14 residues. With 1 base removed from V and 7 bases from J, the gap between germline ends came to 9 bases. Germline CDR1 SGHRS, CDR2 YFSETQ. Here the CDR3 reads CASSLLGANSPLHF. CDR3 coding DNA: TGCGCCAGCAGCTTGCTAGGTGCCAATTCACCCCTCCACTTT.

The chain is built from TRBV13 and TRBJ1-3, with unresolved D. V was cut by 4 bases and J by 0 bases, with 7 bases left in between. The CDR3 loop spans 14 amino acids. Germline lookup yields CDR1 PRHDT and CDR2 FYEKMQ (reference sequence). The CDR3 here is CASSYYSSGNTIYF. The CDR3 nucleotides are TGTGCCAGCAGCTATTACAGCTCTGGAAACACCATATATTTT.